This TCR beta chain was sequenced in a study of beta chain features in type 1 diabetes (dated by TCRdb to the late 2010s). At the level of the whole study: Mean age, gender distribution, total cell number and subset yield were not different between patients and healthy donors. A total of 100 million to 140 million sorted cells were examined across all samples, and the number of cells per subset was strongly correlated with RNA yield. The study compared the TCRB repertoires of sorted circulating CD4+ T cell subsets in recently diagnosed type 1 diabetes patients with those in matched healthy donors. Regulatory and stem cell-like memory subsets were isolated from only 8 patients and roughly 8 healthy donors, whereas naive and central memory subsets came from all 30 or so donors. Results the study describes overall, beyond this receptor: Because the HLA sub-analyses included only small numbers of individuals, any influence of HLA type on TCRB rearrangement was left unresolved. PCR might favor shorter templates, but patient and control samples were amplified and corrected together, so any skew would affect both groups equally. At VDJ recombination sites, patients with type 1 diabetes made fewer insertions and deleted more nucleotides, a pattern implying thymic rearrangement abnormalities. In all four CD4+ subsets, TCRB CDR3 length was moderately but significantly shorter in type 1 diabetes patients. Naive, central memory and regulatory TCRB repertoires appeared to be more alike among patients than among healthy donors. Sequencing cDNA rather than genomic DNA could over-represent highly expressing activated cells, although activation and CD3 levels did not differ between groups.

A single peripheral blood draw of around 100 mL on average was collected from each donor into heparinised tubes. A BD FACSAria II was used to sort naive, central memory, regulatory and stem cell-like memory CD4+ T cells with a panel that included CD45RO, CCR7, CD25, CD127, CD95 and CD27. Every sorted population had a purity above 95%. Right away, PBMCs were isolated by Lymphoprep density gradient centrifugation and were stained directly, with no culture step. So that batch effects would be minimized, each experiment stained and sorted samples in pairs, pairing one healthy donor with one patient. Taken from the germline V gene, the CDR1 and CDR2 loops are LGHNA and YSLEER. The CDR3 covers 19 residues, taking in both the cysteine and the phenylalanine. Only CDR3 DNA remains: 57 bases, in frame from the first base. V is trimmed back by 4 bases and J by 1 base, and the junction contains 17 bases that no gene match accounts for.

The entire isolated RNA was reverse transcribed using the High Capacity cDNA Reverse Transcription Kit, and thus expressed TCRB transcripts were sequenced. Naive, central memory and regulatory T cell samples underwent deep immunoSEQ sequencing, averaging approximately 3.5 million total reads per sample. After sorted cells were lysed in RLT buffer, RNA was extracted with DNase-treated RNeasy Micro or Mini kits, with the choice depending on cell number. To prevent cross-contamination, every cell subset was processed on its own, while patient and healthy donor samples were processed together. Using the immunoSEQ multiplex PCR, TCRB sequences were amplified from cDNA into 87-bp fragments spanning the CDR3 region. Sequencing of the amplicons was performed on the Illumina HiSeq platform. Concerning the study's data processing: PCR bias was corrected computationally using synthetic template baselines, and reads within Hamming distance 2 were collapsed, with unmergeable singletons discarded. Reads were aligned to IMGT to assign V, D and J genes, CDR3 length, and insertions or deletions at six rearrangement sites. Within each subset, clonotype counts were normalized to sorted cell number, after which true diversity and Gini coefficients were computed with the tcR R package. Repertoire sharing was quantified using the overlap coefficient calculated on TCRB nucleotide sequences. As a proxy for the pre-selection repertoire, out-of-frame TCRB sequences from naive cells were analyzed. TCRdb obtained this table from immuneACCESS and retained in-frame rearrangements with V and J assigned. These tables miss some clones; where compared with another copy, unresolved V genes account for less than half of the shortfall, and the remainder is unexplained. The V and J calls and the clone size are those of that table, but D and trimming were determined from the DNA. The sample yields about 400,000 clones; roughly 12% were counted once. Of the sample, around 0.015% falls within the top ten clones.

A few counts support this clone. Its antigen is not yet known. Per-base quality was not reported, and no clone a single base away is much larger than it. Sequencing was performed on naive CD4+ T cells from blood. Interpreted using the paper, the cell subset or site label stands for: true naive CD4+ T cells. This sequence originates from a young man in good health. The chain uses TRBV4-3 and TRBJ2-3; TRBD2 aligns with 7 central bases. The bases read TGCGCCAGCAGCCCCTCATCCCATAGTAGGCTAGCGGGCACAGATACGCAGTATTTT. Its amino acids are CASSPSSHSRLAGTDTQYF.